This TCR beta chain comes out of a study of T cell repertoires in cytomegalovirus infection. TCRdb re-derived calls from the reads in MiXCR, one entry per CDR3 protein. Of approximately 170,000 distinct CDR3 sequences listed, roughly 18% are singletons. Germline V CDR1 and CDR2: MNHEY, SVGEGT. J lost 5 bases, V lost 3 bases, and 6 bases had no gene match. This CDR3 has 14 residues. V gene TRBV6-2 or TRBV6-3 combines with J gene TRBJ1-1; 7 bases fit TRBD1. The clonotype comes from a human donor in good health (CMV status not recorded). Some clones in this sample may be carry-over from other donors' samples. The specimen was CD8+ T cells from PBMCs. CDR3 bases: TGTGCCAGCAGTTATCTAAACAGGGGAACTGAAGCTTTCTTT. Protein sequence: CASSYLNRGTEAFF.